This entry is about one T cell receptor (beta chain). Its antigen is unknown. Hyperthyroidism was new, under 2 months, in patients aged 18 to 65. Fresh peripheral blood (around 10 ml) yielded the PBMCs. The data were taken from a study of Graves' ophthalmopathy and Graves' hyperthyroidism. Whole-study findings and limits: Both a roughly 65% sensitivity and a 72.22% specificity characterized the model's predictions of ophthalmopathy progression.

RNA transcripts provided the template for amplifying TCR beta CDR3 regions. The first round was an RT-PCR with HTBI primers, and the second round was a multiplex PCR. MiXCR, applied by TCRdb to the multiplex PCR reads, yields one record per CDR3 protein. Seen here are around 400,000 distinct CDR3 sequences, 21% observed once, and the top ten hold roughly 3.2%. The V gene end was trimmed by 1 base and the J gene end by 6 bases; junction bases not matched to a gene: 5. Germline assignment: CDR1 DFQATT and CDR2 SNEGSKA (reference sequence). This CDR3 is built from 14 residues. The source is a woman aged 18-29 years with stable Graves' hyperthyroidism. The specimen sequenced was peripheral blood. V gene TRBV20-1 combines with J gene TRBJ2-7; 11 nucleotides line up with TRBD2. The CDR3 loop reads CSARGLGLAAEQYF. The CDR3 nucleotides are TGCAGTGCTAGAGGCTTGGGACTAGCGGCCGAGCAGTACTTC.